These T cell receptor beta chains were read from a single sample in a study of neoadjuvant nivolumab and ipilimumab in lung cancer. Using immunoSEQ multiplex PCR, the repertoire was profiled, and TCRdb retains in-frame clones only, with some absent. This table holds 3,000 to 5,000 clones, approximately 80% found once. The input for sequencing was peripheral blood, taken after neoadjuvant nivolumab, alone or with ipilimumab, at or shortly before surgery. These receptors all stem from an adult with non-small cell lung cancer. The CDR3 runs from the conserved cysteine through the conserved F or W. D genes are given only for firm matches. The size field is filled for only some rows; it gives once, few, many or a size class.

abundance | j_gene | d_gene | len | v_gene | CDR3nt | CDR3aa
NA | TRBJ2-3 | NA | 12 | TRBV5-1 | TGCGCCAGCAGCTTGGATGGAGATACGCAGTATTTT | CASSLDGDTQYF
NA | TRBJ2-1 | NA | 11 | TRBV6-1 | TGTGCCAGCAGTCCCGGGAATGAGCAGTTCTTC | CASSPGNEQFF
NA | TRBJ2-7 | NA | 14 | TRBV5-1 | TGCGCCAGCAGCTCGGATCTTAGGACATACGAGCAGTACTTC | CASSSDLRTYEQYF
NA | TRBJ1-1 | NA | 17 | TRBV30 | TGTGCCTGGAGTGTACTGGGTGCTTGGCCTGGGGCCACTGAAGCTTTCTTT | CAWSVLGAWPGATEAFF
NA | TRBJ2-5 | TRBD2 | 15 | TRBV19 | TGTGCCAGTAAACGACTAGCGGGAGTCCAGGAGACCCAGTACTTC | CASKRLAGVQETQYF
NA | TRBJ2-5 | NA | 15 | TRBV5-1 | TGCGCCAGCAGCCTGGGGATCACCGACAAAGAGACCCAGTACTTC | CASSLGITDKETQYF
once | TRBJ1-2 | TRBD1 | 17 | TRBV4-1 | TGCGCCAGCAGCCAAGGGTGGGGGACAGGGGCCTACTATGGCTACACCTTC | CASSQGWGTGAYYGYTF
NA | TRBJ1-2 | NA | 14 | TRBV2 | TGTGCCAGCATTCCCATAGGGGGGACGGGCGGCTACACCTTC | CASIPIGGTGGYTF
few | TRBJ1-1 | NA | 15 | TRBV4-2 | TGTGCCAGCAGCCAAGGGATCAGCTTGAGCCCTGAAGCTTTCTTT | CASSQGISLSPEAFF
NA | TRBJ2-6 | NA | 17 | TRBV18 | TGTGCCAGCTCACCACCGCGGACCGTGGCTGGGGCCAACGTCCTGACTTTC | CASSPPRTVAGANVLTF
NA | TRBJ1-6 | NA | 14 | TRBV5-1 | TGCGCCAGCAGCTTGGGGACGGGGAATTCACCCCTCCACTTT | CASSLGTGNSPLHF
NA | TRBJ1-6 | TRBD1 | 15 | TRBV19 | TGTGCCAGTAAGGACAGGGGTTCCTATAATTCACCCCTCCACTTT | CASKDRGSYNSPLHF
NA | TRBJ1-2 | NA | 13 | TRBV5-1 | TGCGCCAGCAGCCCAGACGGCAGGACGGGCTACACCTTC | CASSPDGRTGYTF
NA | TRBJ1-1 | TRBD1 | 16 | TRBV5-1 | TGCGCCAGCAGCTTGGGTACCCGGACAGGGAACACTGAAGCTTTCTTT | CASSLGTRTGNTEAFF
NA | TRBJ1-6 | TRBD1 | 14 | TRBV5-5 | TGTGCCAGCAGACAGGGGGCGGTTAATTCACCCCTCCACTTT | CASRQGAVNSPLHF
NA | TRBJ2-3 | TRBD2 | 15 | TRBV7-2 | TGTGCCAGCAGCTTAGGACTAGCGGGCACAGATACGCAGTATTTT | CASSLGLAGTDTQYF
NA | TRBJ2-3 | NA | 13 | TRBV7-2 | TGTGCCAGCAGCTTATGGGCGAGAGATACGCAGTATTTT | CASSLWARDTQYF
once | TRBJ1-1 | NA | 14 | TRBV7-9 | TGTGCCAGCAGCTCCCGGACCTCGAACACTGAAGCTTTCTTT | CASSSRTSNTEAFF
NA | TRBJ2-1 | NA | 12 | TRBV5-6 | TGTGCCAGCAGCTTGGGGACCCTGGGGGAGTTCTTC | CASSLGTLGEFF
once | TRBJ2-3 | TRBD2 | 15 | TRBV6-1 | TGTGCCAGCAGTGAACTAGCGGGAGGCCCAGATACGCAGTATTTT | CASSELAGGPDTQYF
once | TRBJ2-5 | TRBD2 | 13 | TRBV5-4 | TGTGCCAGCAGCCTAGGACTAGGGGTGACCCAGTACTTC | CASSLGLGVTQYF
few | TRBJ1-4 | NA | 14 | TRBV5-1 | TGCGCCAGCAGCCCGGGAGAGTATAATGAAAAACTGTTTTTT | CASSPGEYNEKLFF
NA | TRBJ2-2 | TRBD1 | 15 | TRBV7-6 | TGTGCCAGCAGCCGACAGGGCACGACCACCGGGGAGCTGTTTTTT | CASSRQGTTTGELFF
NA | TRBJ1-1 | NA | 11 | TRBV30 | TGTGCCTGGAGTTCGTGGGCTGAAGCTTTCTTT | CAWSSWAEAFF